The 21 T cell receptor beta chains below were found in one sample sequenced in a study of Ad26.COV2.S vaccination and SARS-CoV-2 variants. Treatment given: roughly 19 received Ad26.COV2.S at low or high dose, single or two shots; several received placebo; per-sample allocation not given. Samples were taken on day 63 after the first vaccine or placebo injection. TCRdb's copy holds only in-frame clones and misses some; the assay was immunoSEQ multiplex PCR. This table has 250,000 to 300,000 clones, around 87% appearing once. The material was peripheral blood, obtained in a trial of Ad26.COV2.S vaccine versus placebo. Receptors were obtained from a person between 18 and 65 years old who received the Ad26.COV2.S COVID-19 vaccine or a placebo.

This clone was counted once. The V and J genes are TRBV2 and TRBJ1-2; D is possibly TRBD1 (5 bases). This CDR3 is built from 14 residues. V lost 3 bases, J lost 1 base, and 9 bases lay in between. The germline V gene has CDR1 SNHLY and CDR2 FYNNEI. The CDR3 region has the DNA TGTGCCAGCAGTGAGCGGCAGGGTAACTATGGCTACACCTTC. It yields the protein CASSERQGNYGYTF.

The V call is TRBV5-5, the J call TRBJ2-6, with D possibly being TRBD2 (5 bases). The CDR3 runs to 14 residues. Germline assignment: CDR1 SGHKS and CDR2 YYEKEE (reference sequence). The V end was cut by 4 bases, the J end by 9 bases, with 14 bases between. The CDR3 bases are TGTGCCAGCAGCCGCCCGGGATCCAGCAACGTCCTGACTTTC. This encodes CASSRPGSSNVLTF.

This chain connects TRBV6-5 to TRBJ1-1, with D perhaps TRBD1 (5 bases). Germline V CDR1 and CDR2: MNHEY, SVGAGI. V dropped 0 bases and J dropped 0 bases, with 8 bases sitting between them. This CDR3 comprises 15 residues. CDR3 amino acids: CASSYSRGMNTEAFF. The CDR3 nucleotides are TGTGCCAGCAGTTACTCGCGGGGCATGAACACTGAAGCTTTCTTT.

V and J are TRBV6-6 and TRBJ1-3; D gene uncertain. CDR3 length equals 14 residues. Germline values: CDR1 MNHNY, CDR2 SVGAGI (reference sequence). Trimming took off 3 bases at V and 1 base at J, with 7 bases between the two ends. The CDR3 region is CASSYLGSGNTIYF. For the CDR3, the DNA is TGTGCCAGCAGTTATTTGGGATCTGGAAACACCATATATTTT.

The chain has TRBV30 and TRBJ1-6; 8 bases are shared with TRBD1. Germline values: CDR1 GTSNPN, CDR2 SVGIG (reference sequence). The CDR3 covers 12 residues. V was pared by 5 bases and J by 8 bases, with 2 bases of the junction left unmatched. Written as DNA, the CDR3 is TGTGCCTGGGGACAGGGCCATTCACCCCTCCACTTT. Protein: CAWGQGHSPLHF.

The DNA for the CDR3 is TGTGCCAGCAGCCTTCGGAGACATGTACAAGAGACCCAGTACTTC. Translation gives CASSLRRHVQETQYF. The chain employs TRBV3-1 (or the pseudogene TRBV3-2) and TRBJ2-5; no reliable D call. Germline V CDR1 and CDR2: LGHDT, YNNKEL (reference sequence). With 4 bases removed from V and 2 bases from J, the gap between germline ends came to 14 bases. This CDR3 is built from 15 residues.

The chain employs TRBV10-2 and TRBJ1-1; the D gene is possibly TRBD1 (5 bases). Trimming cost V 0 bases and J 2 bases, with 7 bases left between them. Germline CDR1 WSHSY, CDR2 SAAADI. The length of the CDR3 is 14 residues. In DNA form, the CDR3 reads TGCGCCAGCAGTGAGTCGGGGACCAACACTGAAGCTTTCTTT. Translated: CASSESGTNTEAFF.

This clone was detected a few times. The genes are TRBV15 and TRBJ1-6; no firm D call. CDR1 and CDR2 from the germline V gene are LNHNV and YYDKDF (reference sequence). V lost 6 bases to trimming and J lost 12 bases, with 12 bases between them. The CDR3 sequence is 12 residues long. In DNA form, the CDR3 reads TGTGCCACCAGAGTTGGGAGTCAACCCCTCCACTTT. It yields the protein CATRVGSQPLHF.

V usage is TRBV2 and J usage is TRBJ1-6, with 8 positions matching TRBD1. The CDR3 covers 15 residues. CDR1 is SNHLY and CDR2 is FYNNEI in the germline V gene. The V gene end was trimmed by 4 bases and the J gene end by 4 bases; junction bases not matched to a gene: 3. For the CDR3, the DNA is TGTGCCAGCAGTGGGACAGGGAATTATAATTCACCCCTCCACTTT. Residues: CASSGTGNYNSPLHF. The whole variable domain, filled in from reference TRBV2 and TRBJ1-6, reads EPEVTQTPSHQVTQMGQEVILRCVPISNHLYFYWYRQILGQKVEFLVSFYNNEISEKSEIFDDQFSVERPDGSNFTLKIRSTKLEDSAMYFCASSGTGNYNSPLHFGNGTRLTVT.

A few counts support this clone. The chain has TRBV5-1 and TRBJ2-5; either TRBD1 or TRBD2 may supply D (7 bases each). Germline CDR1 reads SGHRS; CDR2 reads YFSETQ. The CDR3 length is 16 residues. The V end was cut by 3 bases, the J end by 4 bases, with 19 bases between. CDR3 amino acids: CASSYRQGGVRETQYF. The CDR3 DNA reads TGCGCCAGCAGCTACCGCCAGGGGGGGGTACGAGAGACCCAGTACTTC.

As DNA, the CDR3 is TGCGCCAGCAGCTTGGAACTGACCTACGAGCAGTACTTC. It codes for CASSLELTYEQYF. The rearrangement joins TRBV5-1 to TRBJ2-7; no clear D gene. From germline, CDR1 is SGHRS and CDR2 YFSETQ. V was trimmed by 0 bases and J by 2 bases, leaving 6 bases between them. The CDR3 has 13 amino acids.

This clone showed up just a few times. The chain recombines TRBV7-2 with TRBJ2-5; 10 bases align to TRBD2. Germline CDR1 and CDR2: SGHTA and FQGNSA. The CDR3 length is 15 residues. Trimming at V came to 9 bases and at J to 2 bases, leaving 9 bases not matched to a gene. CDR3 protein: CASTRGTSVQETQYF. The CDR3 DNA is TGTGCCAGTACCCGAGGGACTAGCGTTCAAGAGACCCAGTACTTC.

This clone was seen more than once but under ten times. This chain connects TRBV9 to TRBJ1-3, with D hard to call. Germline V gene lookup returns CDR1 SGDLS and CDR2 YYNGEE. The CDR3 covers 15 residues. V was pared by 0 bases and J by 0 bases, with 7 bases between. DNA of the CDR3: TGTGCCAGCAGCGTAGGGAGATACTCTGGAAACACCATATATTTT. Encoded protein: CASSVGRYSGNTIYF.

The rearrangement uses TRBV6-5 and TRBJ1-2, with D perhaps matching TRBD1 (6 bases). This CDR3 contains 14 residues. From germline, CDR1 is MNHEY and CDR2 SVGAGI. The germline V and J ends were trimmed by 6 bases and 2 bases, with 13 bases remaining between them. The CDR3 spells CASSKVGGNYGYTF. The CDR3 region has the DNA TGTGCCAGCAGCAAAGTCGGGGGCAACTATGGCTACACCTTC.

The V gene is TRBV5-1, the J gene TRBJ2-1, with 11 bases aligning to TRBD2. The CDR3 length is 15 residues. With V trimmed by 4 bases and J by 6 bases, 6 bases remained unmatched. Germline V CDR1 and CDR2: SGHRS, YFSETQ. CDR3 region: CASSGTSGRFNEQFF. CDR3 sequence (DNA): TGCGCCAGCAGCGGAACTAGCGGGAGATTCAATGAGCAGTTCTTC.

There are a few counts of this clone. V and J are TRBV6-2 or TRBV6-3 and TRBJ2-3; 8 bases fit TRBD2. There are 16 residues in the CDR3. The ends lost 4 bases at V and 0 bases at J; junction bases unmatched: 6. The germline V gene encodes CDR1 MNHEY and CDR2 SVGEGT. DNA for the CDR3: TGTGCCAGCAGTTTCCTACTAGCGGCAAGCACAGATACGCAGTATTTT. This codes for CASSFLLAASTDTQYF.

J is TRBJ2-6 and V is TRBV7-6; TRBD2 is a possible D gene (5 bases). The CDR3 extends over 17 amino acids. V lost 3 bases, J lost 2 bases, and 14 bases lay in between. Germline assignment: CDR1 SGHVS and CDR2 FNYEAQ. The CDR3 spells CASSFLTPRAGANVLTF. In DNA form, the CDR3 reads TGTGCCAGCAGCTTCTTGACCCCGAGGGCTGGGGCCAACGTCCTGACTTTC. Looking up the rest from reference TRBV7-6 and TRBJ2-6 gives the full variable domain: GAGVSQSPRYKVTKRGQDVALRCDPISGHVSLYWYRQALGQGPEFLTYFNYEAQQDKSGLPNDRFSAERPEGSISTLTIQRTEQRDSAMYRCASSFLTPRAGANVLTFGAGSRLTVL.

This clone appeared a few times. The CDR3 nucleotides are TGTGCTAGTGGGCTAGCGGGAGGAGCGGCCGAGCAGTACTTC. The encoded protein is CASGLAGGAAEQYF. V and J are TRBV12-5 and TRBJ2-7; 11 positions match TRBD2. Per the germline V gene, CDR1 is LGHNT and CDR2 is FRNRAP. The length of the CDR3 is 14 residues. J was trimmed by 6 bases and V by 6 bases; bases with no gene match: 7. Full variable domain (missing parts from reference TRBV12-5 and TRBJ2-7): DARVTQTPRHKVTEMGQEVTMRCQPILGHNTVFWYRQTMMQGLELLAYFRNRAPLDDSGMPKDRFSAEMPDATLATLKIQPSEPRDSAVYFCASGLAGGAAEQYFGPGTRLTVT.

This chain links TRBV5-5 with TRBJ2-7, with 9 bases that match TRBD1. Germline V gene lookup returns CDR1 SGHKS and CDR2 YYEKEE (reference sequence). The ends lost 4 bases at V and 3 bases at J; junction bases unmatched: 2. The CDR3 length is 13 residues. CDR3: CASSPTGGYEQYF. The CDR3 coding sequence is TGTGCCAGCAGCCCGACAGGGGGCTACGAGCAGTACTTC.

The CDR3 sequence: CASSLGAYRGSVYEQYF. CDR3 bases: TGTGCCAGCAGCTTAGGGGCCTACAGGGGATCGGTGTACGAGCAGTACTTC. This chain uses TRBV11-2 with TRBJ2-7; TRBD1 matches 7 bases. V was clipped by 1 base and J by 4 bases; unmatched bases: 13. The CDR3 extends over 17 amino acids. Per germline, CDR1 SGHAT and CDR2 FQNNGV.

This chain links TRBV5-1 with TRBJ2-1; D call uncertain. The CDR3 extends over 13 amino acids. V was trimmed by 1 base and J by 6 bases, leaving 8 bases between them. Germline values: CDR1 SGHRS, CDR2 YFSETQ. The CDR3 reads CASSLILRNEQFF. The DNA for the CDR3 is TGCGCCAGCAGCTTGATTCTACGCAATGAGCAGTTCTTC. Based on the CDR3 plus reference TRBV5-1 and TRBJ2-1, the full variable domain is KAGVTQTPRYLIKTRGQQVTLSCSPISGHRSVSWYQQTPGQGLQFLFEYFSETQRNKGNFPGRFSGRQFSNSRSEMNVSTLELGDSALYLCASSLILRNEQFFGPGTRLTVL.